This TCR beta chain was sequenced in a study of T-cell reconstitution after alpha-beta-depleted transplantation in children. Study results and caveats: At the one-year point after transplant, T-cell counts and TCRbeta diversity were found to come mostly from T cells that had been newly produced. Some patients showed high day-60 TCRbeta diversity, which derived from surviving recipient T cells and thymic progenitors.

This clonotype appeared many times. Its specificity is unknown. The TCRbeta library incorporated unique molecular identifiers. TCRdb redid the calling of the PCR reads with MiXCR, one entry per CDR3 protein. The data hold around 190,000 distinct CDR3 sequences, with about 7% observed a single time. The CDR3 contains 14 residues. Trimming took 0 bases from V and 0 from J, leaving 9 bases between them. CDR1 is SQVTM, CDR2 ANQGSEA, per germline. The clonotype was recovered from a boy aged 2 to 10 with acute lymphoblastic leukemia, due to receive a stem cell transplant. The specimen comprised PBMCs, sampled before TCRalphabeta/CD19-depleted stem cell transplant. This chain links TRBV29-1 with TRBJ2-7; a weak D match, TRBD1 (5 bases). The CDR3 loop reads CSVEDQGSSYEQYF. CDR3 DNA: TGCAGCGTTGAAGATCAGGGTAGCTCCTACGAGCAGTACTTC.